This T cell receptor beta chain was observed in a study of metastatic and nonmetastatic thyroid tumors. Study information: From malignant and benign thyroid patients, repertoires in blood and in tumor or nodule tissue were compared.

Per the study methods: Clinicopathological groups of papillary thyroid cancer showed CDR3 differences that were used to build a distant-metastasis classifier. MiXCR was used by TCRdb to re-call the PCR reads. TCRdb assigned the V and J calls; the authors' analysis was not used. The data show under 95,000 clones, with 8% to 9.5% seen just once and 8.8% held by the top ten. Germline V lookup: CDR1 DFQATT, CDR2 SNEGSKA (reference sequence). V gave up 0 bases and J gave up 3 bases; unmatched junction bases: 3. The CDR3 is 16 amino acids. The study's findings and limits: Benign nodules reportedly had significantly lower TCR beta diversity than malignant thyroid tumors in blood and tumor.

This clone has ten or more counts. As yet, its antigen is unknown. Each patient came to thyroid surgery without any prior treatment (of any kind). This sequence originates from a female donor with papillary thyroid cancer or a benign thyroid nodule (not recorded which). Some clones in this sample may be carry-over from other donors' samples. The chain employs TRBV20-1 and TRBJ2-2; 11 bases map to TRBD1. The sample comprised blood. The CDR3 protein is CSARDRTGGDTGELFF. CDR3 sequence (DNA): TGCAGTGCTAGAGATCGGACAGGGGGCGACACCGGGGAGCTGTTTTTT.